The 5 T cell receptor beta chains given below trace back to one sample, sequenced in a study of cytomegalovirus exposure and HLA in healthy donors. Use of 60 Vbeta and 13 Jbeta primers characterized the PCR. Some clones are missing from TCRdb's copy, which holds only in-frame ones; the method was immunoSEQ multiplex PCR. The sample contains some 110,000 clones, about four fifths of which appear only once. The sequencing input was PBMCs. These receptors were collected from a man aged 35-49 years in good health and CMV-seronegative.

The V call is TRBV18, the J call TRBJ1-2; 8 bases fit TRBD1. The CDR3 sequence is 17 residues long. V was clipped by 3 bases and J by 0 bases; unmatched bases: 9. The germline V gene encodes CDR1 KGHSH and CDR2 LQKENI. The CDR3 loop is CASSPTTGASANYGYTF. For the CDR3, the DNA is TGTGCCAGCTCACCCACGACAGGGGCCTCAGCTAACTATGGCTACACCTTC.

The V gene is TRBV11-2, the J gene TRBJ1-6; no clear D. This CDR3 has 13 residues. Germline lookup yields CDR1 SGHAT and CDR2 FQNNGV. The V gene lost 0 bases and the J gene lost 8 bases, with 5 bases spanning the gap. In DNA, the CDR3 is TGTGCCAGCAGCTTAGAAAGCTATTCACCCCTCCACTTT. As protein: CASSLESYSPLHF.

The J gene is TRBJ1-2, the V gene TRBV11-3; a possible D gene is TRBD1 (5 bases). Per the germline V gene, CDR1 is SGHNT and CDR2 is YENEEA. This CDR3 comprises 15 residues. Trimming removed 2 bases at V and 8 bases at J, with 18 bases between. This CDR3 reads CASSLSSGGGIGYTF. CDR3 coding DNA: TGTGCCAGCAGCTTATCTTCCGGGGGGGGTATAGGCTACACCTTC.

The chain combines TRBV5-4 with TRBJ2-5, with D maybe TRBD1 (6 bases). Trimming shortened V by 2 bases and J by 5 bases, and 16 bases separated the two germline ends. From germline, CDR1 is SGHNT and CDR2 YYREEE (reference sequence). The CDR3 totals 15 residues. CDR3 nucleotides: TGTGCCAGCAGCTTAGGGGGTGCTGGCGGGGAGACCCAGTACTTC. It is translated as CASSLGGAGGETQYF.

The V gene is TRBV14, the J gene TRBJ1-2; D not certain. The V end was cut by 0 bases, the J end by 5 bases, with 13 bases between. Germline values: CDR1 SGHDN, CDR2 FVKESK. This CDR3 comprises 15 residues. This CDR3 is CASSQDRSRYYGYTF. The DNA for the CDR3 is TGTGCCAGCAGCCAAGATAGGTCCAGGTATTATGGCTACACCTTC.